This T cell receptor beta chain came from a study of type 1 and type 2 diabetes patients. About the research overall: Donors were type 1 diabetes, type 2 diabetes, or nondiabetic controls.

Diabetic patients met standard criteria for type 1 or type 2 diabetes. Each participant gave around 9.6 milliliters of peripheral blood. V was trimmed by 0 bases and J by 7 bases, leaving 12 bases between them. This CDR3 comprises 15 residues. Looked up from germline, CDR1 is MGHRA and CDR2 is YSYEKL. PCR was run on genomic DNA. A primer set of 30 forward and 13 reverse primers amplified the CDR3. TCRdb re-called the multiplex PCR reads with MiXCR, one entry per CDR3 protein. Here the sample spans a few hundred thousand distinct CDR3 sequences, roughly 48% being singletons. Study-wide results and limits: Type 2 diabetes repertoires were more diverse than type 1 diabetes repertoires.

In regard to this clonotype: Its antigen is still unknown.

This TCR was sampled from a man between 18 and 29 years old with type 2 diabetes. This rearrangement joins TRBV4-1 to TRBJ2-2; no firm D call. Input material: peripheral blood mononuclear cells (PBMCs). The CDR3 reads CASSQEGIGIGELFF. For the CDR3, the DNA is TGCGCCAGCAGCCAAGAGGGGATAGGGATCGGGGAGCTGTTTTTT.